This T cell receptor (beta chain) emerged from a study of cytomegalovirus exposure and HLA in healthy donors (dated by TCRdb to the late 2010s). For the wider study: An earlier analysis of several hundred of the donors reported approximately 270 Gb of sequence data and more than 90 million unique TCR beta sequences from about 200 million T cells. A later genetic analysis took genome-wide SNP genotypes for about 65% of the 666 donors and used that subset as a discovery cohort. Of the approximately 400 genotyped donors, over 80% were placed in the genetic ancestry cluster associated with self-reported Caucasian donors. Donor age, sex, ethnicity and CMV serostatus were compiled together with the repertoire data. Using immunosequencing, the study profiled T cell repertoires from fewer than 700 subjects and related those repertoires to cytomegalovirus serostatus. Roughly five DR-DQ haplotypes were handled as single units for association and clustering, since linkage in the cohort was strong. High-throughput TCR immunosequencing, statistical association of individual TCRs with disease status, and machine learning were combined to predict cytomegalovirus infection status. A separate validation cohort of over 95 different subjects was used in addition to the roughly 670-subject first cohort. Typing coverage differed by locus: A, B, C, DRB1 and DQB1 were typed in roughly 629-640 donors, DQA1 in 500 to 550, DPA1 in 600 to 610, and DPB1 in around 490. Every discovery cohort repertoire had been produced on one sequencing platform. Roughly 300 gigabases of sequencing data and 70 million to 95 million unique TCR sequences made up an early release that covered approximately 700 HLA-typed donors. Rather than drawing on any new phenotypic data, the later analysis identified candidate immune exposures from TCR beta sequences and the way those sequences occurred across donors. To decide whether each TCR beta V gene segment behaved as functional or pseudogenic, an earlier analysis of fewer than 750 of the donors relied on high-throughput TCR beta sequencing. In a later analysis, previously published TCR beta repertoires from fewer than 750 donors were re-analyzed and high-resolution HLA genotyping was added so that TCR occurrence patterns could be studied. Both class I and class II loci were covered by HLA typing, at four-digit resolution. The aim of the study was to test whether cataloging public T cell receptors could identify signatures of past pathogen exposure. Among some 400 genotyped donors of the cohort, an average of approximately 240,000 unique TCR beta nucleotide sequences was sequenced per donor, of which about 19% were non-productive.

Per the germline V gene, SGHTA is the CDR1 and FQGNSA is the CDR2. Here V drops 5 bases and J drops 9 bases, and the junction holds 9 bases not matched to any gene. The CDR3 starts with the cysteine, ends with the phenylalanine, and has 14 residues. The only DNA kept is the CDR3, 42 bases in frame from the first base. To note about this clone: It has no known antigen specificity. Per-nucleotide qualities are absent, and no much larger clonotype sits a single base away.

The cohort was made up of 666 healthy bone marrow donors. At the time of sampling, every cohort member was nominally healthy, though immune exposures that went unrecorded were likely present. The donor was CMV seronegative and belonged to the group of over 350 seronegative cohort members. A peripheral blood sample was provided by each donor, and peripheral blood mononuclear cells were used for TCR beta sequencing. The Qiagen DNeasy Blood Extraction Kit was used to extract genomic DNA from the blood cell samples. What the study reported, not specific to this receptor: In vitro tests confirmed that a few of the cytomegalovirus-associated TCR beta chains recognize cytomegalovirus antigens. In the study, 150 to 200 TCR beta chains were listed as associated with cytomegalovirus. Only TCR beta chains were sequenced in this cohort, and the absence of alpha or paired-chain data limited detectable features. An earlier analysis of roughly 570 of the donors showed that most TCR beta V segments appeared in productive rearrangements either about 90% or about 30% of the time, which broadly matched IMGT annotations. Across donors, most TCR sequences were observed very rarely, whereas some public TCRs were present in many individuals. In a later genetic analysis, a missense DCLRE1C variant was associated with V-gene and J-gene trimming of TCR beta chains, and the association was replicated in an independent cohort. In a later analysis, HLA-associated TCR beta chains showed more clonal expansion and lower generation probabilities than non-associated chains that were equally common. When HLA alleles, especially DR and DQ, strongly co-occurred, attributing TCR associations to individual alleles was difficult. Because HLA typing was missing for some donors at each locus, association tests included only the typed subset. A later analysis associated about 17,000 TCR beta sequences with specific HLA alleles at a false discovery rate of 0.05. For the cohort, immune exposure information was limited to CMV serostatus. A further reported finding was that TCR beta sequences accurately predicted the HLA-A and HLA-B alleles for most subjects in the first cohort. A later analysis found that TCR association rates varied across HLA loci, with DRB1 alleles showing the most associated TCRs and HLA-C alleles the fewest. Several of the top co-occurrence clusters appeared to be linked to parvovirus B19, influenza, CMV and Epstein-Barr virus, according to a later analysis. According to a later genetic analysis, donors in an Asian-associated ancestry cluster had fewer N-insertions in productive TCRs than the approximately 650-donor mean. A later analysis found that most CMV-associated TCR beta chains appeared HLA-restricted, with HLA associations seemingly driven largely by CMV exposure. Roughly uniform sequencing depth across donors was assumed in presence/absence analyses, although this assumption may not hold. The 87-base-pair reads could not distinguish some IMGT-functional V segments, including TRBV6-2 and TRBV6-3, so those segments were excluded. A cluster of highly shared sequence variants was judged likely to represent a technical artifact of the sequencing pipeline. Cytomegalovirus status was reported to be diagnosed by the classifier with high specificity and sensitivity in both the original and validation cohorts. Roughly 17 rarely observed V segments, including chromosome 9 orphons, were excluded from the earlier analysis of approximately 600 of the donors because counts were too low. Correlated functional status among segregating V segments might be attributable to linkage disequilibrium, but an unknown experimental factor could not be ruled out. The authors suggested that the approach could potentially be extended to other disease states and immunological phenotypes.

Library preparation employed the immunoSEQ multiplex PCR assay. For the multiplex PCR, a mixture combining 60 forward primers for TCR Vbeta segments and 13 reverse primers for TCR Jbeta segments was used. The CDR3 region of rearranged TCR beta genes was amplified from genomic DNA with a multiplex PCR assay. On the Illumina HiSeq System, the amplified TCR beta libraries were sequenced as 87-base-pair reads. In the paper's pipeline: A later analysis tallied 75 million to 95 million unique TCR beta chains across the 666 repertoires, and about 10 million of those chains were shared by two or more donors. Raw reads were error-corrected and collapsed into unique sequences by a nearest-neighbor algorithm in which closely related sequences were merged to remove PCR and sequencing errors. CDR3 sequences were aligned to IMGT reference sequences to assign V, D and J gene segments. For a sequence to be retained, a match of at least six nucleotides to both a V gene segment and a J gene segment was required. Rearrangements were classified as productive when the CDR3 lacked stop codons and remained in frame with V and J, and all other rearrangements were classified as non-productive. CDR3 was defined by IMGT convention, running from the second conserved V-encoded cysteine to the conserved J-encoded phenylalanine. Sequences without an unambiguous match to a single V gene segment were excluded from the earlier analysis of about 600 of the donors. An earlier analysis of about 600 of the donors called V segments functional above 56.7% productive rearrangements and segregating when the between-donor standard deviation exceeded 5%. A statistical classification framework was developed to diagnose cytomegalovirus status using the catalog of TCR beta chain sequences. V and J gene assignment, in a later analysis, came from comparing TCR nucleotide sequences with IMGT/GENE-DB human TR gene sequences. Using the TCRdist pipeline, a later analysis assigned CDR3 sequences along with most-parsimonious VDJ recombination scenarios. In a later analysis, each TCR beta chain was defined by its CDR3 amino acid sequence together with its V-gene family, and reads without a unique V-gene family were excluded. In a later analysis, nearly 600 highly shared, low-generation-probability nucleotide sequences were removed to address suspected cross-contamination and a sequencing artifact. A later analysis calculated a clonal expansion index for each public chain from normalized within-repertoire ranks of inferred template counts. In a later analysis, generation probabilities were computed with a VDJ recombination model fitted to out-of-frame rearrangements, and the resulting probabilities were checked against IGoR. In a later analysis, hypergeometric tests were used to score TCR-TCR, TCR-HLA and TCR-CMV co-occurrence, with a repertoire-size bias correction applied to TCR pairs. A later analysis estimated false discovery rates by permuting HLA or CMV assignments 20 times. In a later analysis, co-occurring TCRs were grouped with DBSCAN, and TCRdist sequence similarity was added when clustering was performed within HLA-allele-positive subsets. Repertoires with fewer than 30,000 or more than 120,000 public chains, plus five repertoires with anomalous nucleotide sharing, were excluded from co-occurrence clustering. The table was pulled from immuneACCESS by TCRdb, which kept in-frame rearrangements only. Such tables lose some clones; where checked, under half of the loss comes from unresolved V genes, and the rest has no known cause. Clonal size and the V and J genes are those of that table, whereas D and trimming came from the DNA. Counted in this sample were 150,000 to 200,000 clones; around 79% of them appeared once. In total, the top ten clones hold roughly 1.6% of the sample.

The sequence is built from TRBV7-2 and TRBJ2-7; 11 middle bases align to TRBD1. This receptor was taken from a woman in her forties or fifties in good health and CMV-seronegative. Material: PBMCs. The nucleotide sequence reads as follows: TGTGCCAGCAGCACATGGACAGGGGGCCAAGGGCAGTACTTC. Translated, it reads CASSTWTGGQGQYF.